A single sample is the source of the 23 T cell receptor beta chains below, sequenced in a study of T-cell reconstitution after alpha-beta-depleted transplantation in children. The authors prepared the TCRbeta library with unique molecular identifiers. MiXCR was run by TCRdb on the PCR reads, yielding one entry per CDR3 protein. The table includes some 100,000 distinct CDR3 sequences, 23% detected once. Sequenced here: PBMCs, sampled before TCRalphabeta/CD19-depleted stem cell transplant. Receptor source: a boy younger than 10 with acute lymphoblastic leukemia, due to receive a stem cell transplant.

The CDR3 DNA reads as TGTGCCAGCAGTTGGACCGACTTCTCCTACAATGAGCAGTTCTTC. The encoded protein is CASSWTDFSYNEQFF. This chain joins TRBV12-3 or TRBV12-4 and TRBJ2-1; D call uncertain. The V end lost 4 bases, the J end lost 0 bases, and 10 bases lay between the germline ends. This CDR3 spans 15 amino acids.

The chain has TRBV28 and TRBJ1-6; perhaps TRBD1 as D (6 bases). This CDR3 region has 15 residues. Germline V gives CDR1 MDHEN, CDR2 SYDVKM. V lost 10 bases and J lost 4, with 17 bases in between. DNA for the CDR3: TGTGCCAACAGCTTACAGGGAGCGTATAATTCACCCCTCCACTTT. Translated, it gives CANSLQGAYNSPLHF. Filled out from reference TRBV28 and TRBJ1-6, the complete variable domain reads DVKVTQSSRYLVKRTGEKVFLECVQDMDHENMFWYRQDPGLGLRLIYFSYDVKMKEKGDIPEGYSVSREKKERFSLILESASTNQTSMYLCANSLQGAYNSPLHFGNGTRLTVT.

The chain uses TRBV20-1 and TRBJ2-7, with a weak D call TRBD2 (6 bases). Germline V gene data show CDR1 as DFQATT and CDR2 as SNEGSKA (reference sequence). The CDR3 is made up of 14 amino acids. Trimming took 1 base from V and 2 from J, leaving 12 bases between them. In nucleotides, the CDR3 is TGCAGTGCTAGAGGATGGGGGGAGACCTACGAGCAGTACTTC. Translated, it gives CSARGWGETYEQYF.

This clonotype was observed a handful of times. The chain couples TRBV7-2 to TRBJ2-1; 7 bases line up with TRBD2. The CDR3 runs 15 residues. Germline V gene sequence: CDR1 SGHTA, CDR2 FQGNSA. V gave up 8 bases and J gave up 2 bases; unmatched junction bases: 9. CDR3 DNA: TGTGCCAGCCGAATAAGGGACTATGCCTACAATGAGCAGTTCTTC. Its protein product is CASRIRDYAYNEQFF.

This clonotype occurred many times. The CDR3 loop is CACRVRGGELFF. In DNA form, the CDR3 reads TGTGCCTGCCGGGTTCGGGGCGGGGAGCTGTTTTTT. V and J are TRBV6-5 and TRBJ2-2; perhaps TRBD2 as D (5 bases). The germline V gene has CDR1 MNHEY and CDR2 SVGAGI. This CDR3 is 12 amino acids long. The germline V and J ends were trimmed by 11 bases and 7 bases, with 14 bases remaining between them.

The chain employs TRBV9 and TRBJ2-3; 10 positions match TRBD1. Germline V CDR1 and CDR2: SGDLS, YYNGEE. Trimming at V came to 3 bases and at J to 3 bases, leaving 4 bases not matched to a gene. This CDR3 spans 15 amino acids. The CDR3 nucleotides are TGTGCCAGCAGCGCGGACAGGGGGATGACAGATACGCAGTATTTT. Translated, it gives CASSADRGMTDTQYF. Combining the CDR3 with reference TRBV9 and TRBJ2-3 gives the whole variable domain DSGVTQTPKHLITATGQRVTLRCSPRSGDLSVYWYQQSLDQGLQFLIQYYNGEERAKGNILERFSAQQFPDLHSELNLSSLELGDSALYFCASSADRGMTDTQYFGPGTRLTVL.

This clonotype was observed a handful of times. The chain employs TRBV7-8 and TRBJ2-1; D is perhaps TRBD1 or TRBD2 (6 bases each). Germline V CDR1 and CDR2: SGHVS, FQNEAQ. This CDR3 is 15 amino acids long. Trimming pared 5 bases from V and 0 bases from J, leaving 11 bases between. In nucleotides, the CDR3 is TGTGCCAGCAGCAGAGGGGGGAGCTCCTACAATGAGCAGTTCTTC. Amino acid sequence: CASSRGGSSYNEQFF. Together with reference TRBV7-8 and TRBJ2-1, the CDR3 gives the full variable domain: GAGVSQSPRYKVAKRGQDVALRCDPISGHVSLFWYQQALGQGPEFLTYFQNEAQLDKSGLPSDRFFAERPEGSVSTLKIQRTQQEDSAVYLCASSRGGSSYNEQFFGPGTRLTVL.

This clonotype was recorded a few times. The V and J genes are TRBV5-1 and TRBJ1-1; TRBD1 matches at 7 bases. V lost 4 bases and J lost 7; bases outside the gene matches: 13. The length of the CDR3 is 15 residues. Per germline, CDR1 SGHRS and CDR2 YFSETQ. CDR3 nucleotides: TGCGCCAGCAGCCTACAGGGGCATGAGTCGGGTGAAGCTTTCTTT. Translated, it gives CASSLQGHESGEAFF.

The chain recombines TRBV7-9 with TRBJ2-2; no clear D. V was cut by 5 bases and J by 6 bases, with 19 bases left in between. The CDR3 is 16 residues long. Germline CDR1 is SEHNR and CDR2 is FQNEAQ (reference sequence). The CDR3 loop reads CASSQASGFVAGELFF. DNA of the CDR3: TGTGCCAGCAGCCAAGCGTCAGGATTTGTCGCCGGGGAGCTGTTTTTT.

This clonotype was observed a handful of times. The V and J genes are TRBV28 and TRBJ1-2; TRBD1 agrees at 8 bases. J lost 4 bases, V lost 8 bases, and 6 bases had no gene match. The CDR3 loop spans 13 amino acids. Looked up from germline, CDR1 is MDHEN and CDR2 is SYDVKM. The CDR3 region is CASGSGGAYGYTF. The CDR3 coding sequence is TGTGCCAGCGGTTCAGGGGGCGCCTATGGCTACACCTTC.

This clonotype was found many times. The chain uses TRBV12-3 or TRBV12-4 and TRBJ1-2; D gene uncertain. CDR3 length: 15 residues. Trimming took off 3 bases at V and 7 bases at J, with 18 bases between the two ends. The DNA of the CDR3 is TGTGCCAGCAGTTTCCCTGCTTCTGCCATTTTTGGCTACACCTTC. Translated: CASSFPASAIFGYTF.

A few counts support this clonotype. This chain uses TRBV29-1 with TRBJ1-3, with D unclear. The CDR3 is 14 amino acids. The V gene lost 4 bases and the J gene lost 0 bases, with 10 bases spanning the gap. CDR1 is SQVTM, CDR2 ANQGSEA, per germline. The CDR3 is CSVGRRPSGNTIYF. DNA of the CDR3: TGCAGCGTTGGTCGTAGGCCCTCTGGAAACACCATATATTTT.

The chain joins TRBV20-1 to TRBJ1-6; the D gene is possibly TRBD1 (5 bases). Trimming took off 5 bases at V and 7 bases at J, with 15 bases between the two ends. CDR3 length: 14 residues. CDR1 and CDR2 from the germline V gene are DFQATT and SNEGSKA (reference sequence). The CDR3 coding sequence is TGCAGTGCTGCCTTGGTCAGGGACAATTCACCCCTCCACTTT. Protein: CSAALVRDNSPLHF.

The V gene is TRBV28, the J gene TRBJ1-5, with D maybe TRBD1 (6 bases). The CDR3 extends over 15 amino acids. Looked up from germline, CDR1 is MDHEN and CDR2 is SYDVKM. V was cut by 5 bases and J by 6 bases, with 17 bases left in between. The DNA of the CDR3 is TGTGCCAGCAGTCCCCATTCAGGGGATAGTCAGCCCCAGCATTTT. Encoded protein: CASSPHSGDSQPQHF.

This clonotype was detected ten times or more. V gene TRBV20-1 combines with J gene TRBJ2-5; TRBD2 matches at 7 bases. With V trimmed by 6 bases and J by 2 bases, 6 bases remained unmatched. This CDR3 is built from 13 residues. Germline lookup yields CDR1 DFQATT and CDR2 SNEGSKA (reference sequence). The CDR3 region has the DNA TGCAGTGCGGGGGGGACGGGGCAAGAGACCCAGTACTTC. Amino acid sequence: CSAGGTGQETQYF.

The J gene is TRBJ2-3, the V gene TRBV6-1; D is undetermined. The CDR3 totals 15 residues. V was shortened by 8 bases and J by 2 bases, with 17 bases between the two germline ends. Germline V gene data show CDR1 as MNHNS and CDR2 as SASEGT. CDR3 sequence: CASFYGRGPTDTQYF. The DNA of the CDR3 is TGTGCCAGCTTCTATGGGCGTGGGCCCACAGATACGCAGTATTTT.

This clonotype was detected a few times. Here the CDR3 DNA reads TGTGCCAGCAGCCAATCCCGTGGTAGAGCTTTCTTT. Amino acids: CASSQSRGRAFF. This chain connects TRBV3-1 to TRBJ1-1; D ambiguous. The germline V gene encodes CDR1 LGHDT and CDR2 YNNKEL (reference sequence). Between the trimmed V and J ends, which lost 2 bases and 10 bases, there was a span of 11 bases. The CDR3 runs to 12 residues.

The rearrangement uses TRBV28 and TRBJ2-7; 11 nucleotides agree with TRBD2. This CDR3 spans 16 amino acids. Germline CDR1 is MDHEN and CDR2 is SYDVKM. V shed 2 bases and J 1 base; nucleotides not matched to a gene: 4. CDR3 sequence reads: CASSLPGLAASYEQYF. The CDR3 coding sequence is TGTGCCAGCAGTTTACCGGGACTAGCGGCATCCTACGAGCAGTACTTC. The full variable domain, with the rest looked up from reference TRBV28 and TRBJ2-7, is DVKVTQSSRYLVKRTGEKVFLECVQDMDHENMFWYRQDPGLGLRLIYFSYDVKMKEKGDIPEGYSVSREKKERFSLILESASTNQTSMYLCASSLPGLAASYEQYFGPGTRLTVT.

The chain links TRBV6-1 to TRBJ2-7, with D perhaps given as TRBD1 or TRBD2 (5 bases each). Looked up from germline, CDR1 is MNHNS and CDR2 is SASEGT. V was pared by 7 bases and J by 2 bases, with 15 bases between. The CDR3 is made up of 14 amino acids. CDR3 in amino acids: CASIPGTPPYEQYF. CDR3 coding DNA: TGTGCCAGCATCCCCGGGACCCCCCCCTACGAGCAGTACTTC.

This chain connects TRBV12-3 or TRBV12-4 to TRBJ1-5; the D gene is possibly TRBD1 (5 bases). Trimming took 3 bases from V and 3 from J, leaving 9 bases between them. The CDR3 is 14 residues long. The CDR3 loop is CASSLGGDNQPQHF. In nucleotides, the CDR3 is TGTGCCAGCAGTTTGGGGGGTGACAATCAGCCCCAGCATTTT.

The chain combines TRBV12-3 or TRBV12-4 with TRBJ2-6, with D perhaps TRBD1 (6 bases). There are 16 residues in the CDR3. Trimming removed 4 bases from V and 0 bases from J, with 10 bases in between. CDR3 nucleotides: TGTGCCAGCAGTTCGGGACATAGCTCTGGGGCCAACGTCCTGACTTTC. It yields the protein CASSSGHSSGANVLTF.

The J gene is TRBJ2-7, the V gene TRBV12-3 or TRBV12-4; perhaps TRBD2 as D (5 bases). Trimming stripped 6 bases from V and 5 bases from J, with 11 bases between. This CDR3 region has 12 residues. CDR3 DNA: TGTGCCAGCAGCTCGGACTTTAACGAGCAGTACTTC. This sequence encodes CASSSDFNEQYF.

This clonotype was picked up a small number of times. The rearrangement joins TRBV9 to TRBJ2-7; TRBD1 agrees at 9 bases. Trimming removed 1 base from V and 3 bases from J; junction bases left unmatched: 8. Germline CDR1 and CDR2: SGDLS and YYNGEE. CDR3 size: 16 residues. CDR3 loop: CASSVSWGQGFYEQYF. The DNA for the CDR3 is TGTGCCAGCAGCGTATCTTGGGGACAGGGATTCTACGAGCAGTACTTC. Variable domain in full (rest from reference TRBV9 and TRBJ2-7): DSGVTQTPKHLITATGQRVTLRCSPRSGDLSVYWYQQSLDQGLQFLIQYYNGEERAKGNILERFSAQQFPDLHSELNLSSLELGDSALYFCASSVSWGQGFYEQYFGPGTRLTVT.